These 2 T cell receptor beta chains were all obtained from the same sample, sequenced in a study of T cell repertoires in cytomegalovirus infection. TCRdb fed the reads into MiXCR, producing one record per CDR3 protein. Of 560,000 or so distinct CDR3 sequences listed, about 15% were seen once; the top ten hold roughly 25%. The sample comprised CD8+ T cells from PBMCs. These TCRs come from a human donor in good health (CMV status not recorded). Some clones in this sample may be carry-over from other donors' samples.

The chain employs TRBV2 and TRBJ1-1; no firm D call. Trimming pared 8 bases from V and 3 bases from J, leaving 13 bases between. Germline-derived CDR1 and CDR2 are SNHLY and FYNNEI. This CDR3 is built from 13 residues. The CDR3 sequence: CASPLRADTEAFF. CDR3 DNA: TGTGCCAGCCCCCTGCGAGCGGACACTGAAGCTTTCTTT.

The rearrangement uses TRBV3-1 and TRBJ2-5; D call uncertain. Germline V lookup: CDR1 LGHDT, CDR2 YNNKEL (reference sequence). This CDR3 has 17 amino acids. With 0 bases removed from V and 4 bases from J, the gap between germline ends came to 18 bases. The CDR3: CASSQDDNSEVSETQYF. The CDR3 bases are TGTGCCAGCAGCCAAGATGATAACTCCGAGGTTTCAGAGACCCAGTACTTC.